The 27 T cell receptor beta chains given below trace back to one sample, sequenced in a study of CXCR3-negative and CXCR3-positive naive CD8 T cells. It was by 5' RACE with UMI labels that the TRB cDNA libraries were prepared. TCRdb re-called the 5' RACE reads; one entry per CDR3 protein, DNA not given. This sample contains some 130,000 distinct CDR3 sequences. The sequenced material came from naive CXCR3- CD8+ T cells from blood. Subset in this sample: CD45RO-CCR7+CD27+CD95- naive CD8+ T cells lacking CXCR3 (TNR3-). Receptor source: a human donor in good health. Some clones in this sample may be carry-over from other donors' samples.

This sequence joins TRBV28 and TRBJ2-1; TCRdb picks TRBD1, but there is no DNA to check that call. The CDR3 sequence is 17 residues long. CDR1 and CDR2 from the germline V gene are MDHEN and SYDVKM. CDR3 residues: CASSLLSAGASYNEQFF.

The chain combines TRBV29-1 with TRBJ2-3; TCRdb calls TRBD1, which cannot be checked without DNA. Germline V gene data show CDR1 as SQVTM and CDR2 as ANQGSEA. CDR3 size: 13 residues. The CDR3 loop is CSVPDRGPDTQYF.

The V call is TRBV10-3, the J call TRBJ2-7. The CDR3 sequence is 12 residues long. Germline-derived CDR1 and CDR2 are ENHRY and SYGVKD. This chain's CDR3 is CAISESTDEQYF.

The chain employs TRBV12-3 or TRBV12-4 and TRBJ2-5; without DNA, the TCRdb call of TRBD2 cannot be checked. This CDR3 contains 15 residues. CDR3 sequence reads: CASSSPSGGQETQYF.

The chain employs TRBV10-3 and TRBJ2-3; the TCRdb D gene call, TRBD1, has no DNA to confirm it. CDR3 length: 15 residues. The germline gives CDR1 ENHRY, CDR2 SYGVKD. CDR3 residues: CAISEVTDRTDTQYF.

The rearrangement uses TRBV12-3 or TRBV12-4 and TRBJ2-7; TCRdb's D gene call, TRBD2, goes unchecked for lack of DNA. The CDR3 sequence is 13 residues long. The CDR3 protein is CASSFGLANEQYF.

The chain joins TRBV29-1 to TRBJ2-6. CDR3 length: 12 residues. Germline-derived CDR1 and CDR2 are SQVTM and ANQGSEA. This CDR3 is CSVEIGANVLTF.

The chain combines TRBV28 with TRBJ2-7; TCRdb returns TRBD1, unconfirmable since there is no DNA. The CDR3 extends over 13 amino acids. Germline assignment: CDR1 MDHEN and CDR2 SYDVKM. CDR3 in amino acids: CASNHLRGDEQYF.

The chain joins TRBV7-6 to TRBJ2-6; with no DNA, the TCRdb D assignment of TRBD1 cannot be verified. The CDR3 is 16 amino acids. Germline V gene lookup returns CDR1 SGHVS and CDR2 FNYEAQ. The CDR3 loop is CASSHLGGSGANVLTF.

The CDR3 protein is CASSSSRSGDYNEQFF. V gene TRBV2 combines with J gene TRBJ2-1; TCRdb's D call of TRBD2 is untestable without DNA. Per germline, CDR1 SNHLY and CDR2 FYNNEI. This CDR3 contains 16 residues.

This sequence joins TRBV29-1 and TRBJ1-1; TCRdb's assignment of TRBD1 cannot be checked, as there is no DNA. Per the germline V gene, CDR1 is SQVTM and CDR2 is ANQGSEA. The CDR3 loop spans 13 amino acids. The CDR3 loop reads CSVGLGGNTEAFF.

The chain employs TRBV6-6 and TRBJ2-1. CDR3 length equals 14 residues. Germline V gives CDR1 MNHNY, CDR2 SVGAGI (reference sequence). CDR3 in amino acids: CASSYSGPYNEQFF.

The rearrangement links TRBV2 to TRBJ2-1; TCRdb picks TRBD2, but there is no DNA to check that call. The germline CDR1 and CDR2 sequences are SNHLY and FYNNEI. This CDR3 has 16 residues. CDR3 sequence reads: CASSEAAGPNYNEQFF.

J is TRBJ1-2 and V is TRBV30. Looked up from germline, CDR1 is GTSNPN and CDR2 is SVGIG (reference sequence). The CDR3 is 14 residues long. The CDR3 spells CAWTLGTSNYGYTF.

The gene calls are TRBV27 and TRBJ2-7; TCRdb returns TRBD2, unconfirmable since there is no DNA. The CDR3 length is 14 residues. CDR1 and CDR2 (germline): MNHEY, SMNVEV (reference sequence). CDR3: CASGHGTDSYEQYF.

CDR3 residues: CASSSQERPNNEQFF. The chain carries TRBV7-9 and TRBJ2-1; TCRdb returns TRBD1, unconfirmable since there is no DNA. This CDR3 spans 15 amino acids. Germline V gives CDR1 SEHNR, CDR2 FQNEAQ (reference sequence).

The chain employs TRBV15 and TRBJ2-2; TCRdb lists TRBD2, though no DNA is available to test this call. The germline V gene encodes CDR1 LNHNV and CDR2 YYDKDF (reference sequence). The CDR3 spans 14 residues. The CDR3 is CATAGGLNTGELFF.

The chain employs TRBV4-3 and TRBJ2-1; TCRdb's assignment of TRBD2 cannot be checked, as there is no DNA. The CDR3 has 16 residues. Germline V CDR1 and CDR2: LGHNA, YSLEER. This chain's CDR3 is CASSPKPAGGHNEQFF.

This chain connects TRBV21-1 to TRBJ2-3; TCRdb calls TRBD1, which cannot be checked without DNA. TRBV21-1 is classified as a pseudogene. The CDR3 covers 15 residues. CDR3: CASSIETEYTDTQYF.

V usage is TRBV2 and J usage is TRBJ2-3. In germline, CDR1 is SNHLY, CDR2 FYNNEI. This CDR3 comprises 14 residues. The CDR3 is CASSQGLATDTQYF.

V and J are TRBV12-3 or TRBV12-4 and TRBJ2-1; absent DNA, TCRdb's TRBD2 call cannot be checked. The length of the CDR3 is 15 residues. CDR3 loop: CASSLRQGPYNEQFF.

The V gene is TRBV27, the J gene TRBJ1-2; TCRdb picks TRBD1, but there is no DNA to check that call. The CDR3 consists of 17 residues. Germline loops: CDR1 MNHEY, CDR2 SMNVEV (reference sequence). CDR3 sequence reads: CASSERPGGYSNYGYTF.

This CDR3 reads CATGERGRVDEQYF. The rearrangement links TRBV15 to TRBJ2-7; TCRdb proposes TRBD2, but this gene call is untestable without DNA. Germline loops: CDR1 LNHNV, CDR2 YYDKDF (reference sequence). This CDR3 has 14 residues.

V and J are TRBV6-5 and TRBJ1-6. There are 13 residues in the CDR3. Germline loops: CDR1 MNHEY, CDR2 SVGAGI. CDR3 amino acids: CAAGPTYNSPLHF.

The chain employs TRBV28 and TRBJ2-1; TCRdb calls TRBD1, which cannot be checked without DNA. The CDR3 is made up of 14 amino acids. Germline values: CDR1 MDHEN, CDR2 SYDVKM. The CDR3 loop reads CASSFRDTYNEQFF.

This sequence joins TRBV6-6 and TRBJ1-4; TCRdb picks TRBD1, but there is no DNA to check that call. The CDR3 has 15 residues. CDR1 and CDR2 from the germline V gene are MNHNY and SVGAGI (reference sequence). CDR3 amino acids: CASSYFFQGDEKLFF.

The chain couples TRBV21-1 to TRBJ1-1. TRBV21-1 is flagged as a pseudogene. CDR3 length: 14 residues. Here the CDR3 reads CASSKEGRNTEAFF.